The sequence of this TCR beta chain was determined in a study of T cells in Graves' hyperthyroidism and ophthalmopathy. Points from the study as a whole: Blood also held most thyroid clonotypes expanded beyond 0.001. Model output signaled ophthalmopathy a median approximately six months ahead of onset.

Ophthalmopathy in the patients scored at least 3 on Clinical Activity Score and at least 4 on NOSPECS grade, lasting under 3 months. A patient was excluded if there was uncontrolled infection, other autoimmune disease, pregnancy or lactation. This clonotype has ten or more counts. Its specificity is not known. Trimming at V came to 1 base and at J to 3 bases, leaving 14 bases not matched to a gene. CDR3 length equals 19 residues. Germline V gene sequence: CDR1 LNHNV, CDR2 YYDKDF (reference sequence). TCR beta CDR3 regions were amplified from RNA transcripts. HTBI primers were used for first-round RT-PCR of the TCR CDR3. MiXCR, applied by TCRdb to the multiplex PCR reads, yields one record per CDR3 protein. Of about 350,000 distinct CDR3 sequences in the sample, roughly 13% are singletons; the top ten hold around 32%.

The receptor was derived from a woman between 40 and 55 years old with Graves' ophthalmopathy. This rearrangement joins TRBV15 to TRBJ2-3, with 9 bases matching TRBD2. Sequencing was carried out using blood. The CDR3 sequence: CATSRVGGAAGGKTDTQYF. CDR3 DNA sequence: TGTGCCACCAGCAGAGTAGGGGGGGCAGCGGGAGGAAAGACAGATACGCAGTATTTT.